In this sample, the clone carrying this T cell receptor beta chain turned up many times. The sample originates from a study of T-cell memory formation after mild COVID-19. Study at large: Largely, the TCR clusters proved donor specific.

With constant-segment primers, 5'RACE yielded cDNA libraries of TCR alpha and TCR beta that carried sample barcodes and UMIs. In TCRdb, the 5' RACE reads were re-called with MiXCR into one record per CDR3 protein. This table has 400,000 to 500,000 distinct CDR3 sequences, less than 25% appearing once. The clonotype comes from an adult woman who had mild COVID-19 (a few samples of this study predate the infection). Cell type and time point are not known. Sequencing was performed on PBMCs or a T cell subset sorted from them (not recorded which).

CDR3 protein: CASTSQGNEQFF. In DNA form, the CDR3 reads TGCGCCAGCACCTCACAGGGCAATGAGCAGTTCTTC. The chain has TRBV5-1 and TRBJ2-1; tentatively, D is TRBD1 (6 bases). This CDR3 spans 12 amino acids. V lost 6 bases and J 6 bases, leaving 10 bases between the germline ends. Germline lookup yields CDR1 SGHRS and CDR2 YFSETQ.